The next 14 T cell receptor beta chains were all read from a single sample in a study of beta chain features in type 1 diabetes (dated by TCRdb to 2017 to 2018). On the study overall, not on this receptor specifically: Type 1 diabetes patients showed a moderate but significant shortening of TCRB CDR3 length in all four CD4+ subsets.

These receptors are not linked to any known antigen. The library was produced with the immunoSEQ multiplex PCR assay. All of the isolated RNA was reverse transcribed with the High Capacity cDNA Reverse Transcription Kit, so expressed TCRB transcripts were sequenced. Entries here come from immuneACCESS through TCRdb and include only in-frame sequences with V and J called. Some clones fail to appear in such tables; in the studies checked, an unresolved V gene covers under half of the shortfall, and the cause of the remainder is unknown. Across this sample there are about 370,000 clones, with around 9.6% seen only once. Approximately 0.55% of the sample is in the top ten clones. Material for sequencing was central memory CD4+ T cells from blood. The source of these receptors is a man aged 25-45 years with type 1 diabetes.

Only a few counts were recorded for this clone. The sample carries other DNA sequences with the same CDR3. The chain uses TRBV5-1 and TRBJ2-7; 10 nucleotides agree with TRBD1. V lost 4 bases to trimming and J lost 5 bases; unmatched junction nucleotides: 6. This CDR3 has 14 residues. In germline, CDR1 is SGHRS, CDR2 YFSETQ. The CDR3 coding sequence is TGCGCCAGCAGCCTCGGACAGGGGGTCAACGAGCAGTACTTC. Translated: CASSLGQGVNEQYF.

This clone was found many times. The genes are TRBV5-1 and TRBJ2-2, with D unresolved. The V and J ends lost 0 bases and 7 bases respectively, with 4 bases between them. The length of the CDR3 is 12 residues. Per germline, CDR1 SGHRS and CDR2 YFSETQ. The CDR3 DNA follows: TGCGCCAGCAGCTTGGACGTCGGGGAGCTGTTTTTT. As protein: CASSLDVGELFF.

This clone was observed a few times. The V gene is TRBV2, the J gene TRBJ2-7, with D uncertain. Trimming shortened V by 6 bases and J by 3 bases, and 6 bases separated the two germline ends. CDR3 length equals 11 residues. The germline V gene has CDR1 SNHLY and CDR2 FYNNEI. The CDR3 protein is CASSWNYEQYF. DNA of the CDR3: TGTGCCAGCAGCTGGAACTACGAGCAGTACTTC.

This clone was seen only a few times. The rearrangement uses TRBV5-6 and TRBJ2-2; possibly TRBD2 for D (5 bases). Per germline, CDR1 SGHDT and CDR2 YYEEEE. V lost 5 bases to trimming and J lost 1 base, with 12 bases between them. This CDR3 is built from 15 residues. This CDR3 is CASSPRAGNTGELFF. CDR3 nucleotide sequence: TGTGCCAGCAGTCCCCGGGCGGGGAACACCGGGGAGCTGTTTTTT.

This clone has a handful of counts. The chain recombines TRBV11-3 with TRBJ2-5, with unresolved D. This CDR3 is built from 12 residues. The V end was cut by 3 bases, the J end by 5 bases, with 7 bases between. Germline values: CDR1 SGHNT, CDR2 YENEEA. The CDR3 region is CASSFDRETQYF. CDR3 nucleotides: TGTGCCAGCAGCTTTGATCGGGAGACCCAGTACTTC.

This clone was seen more than once but under ten times. The V gene is TRBV28, the J gene TRBJ2-3; D is unclear. Germline CDR1 reads MDHEN; CDR2 reads SYDVKM. This CDR3 comprises 14 residues. Trimming took off 8 bases at V and 1 base at J, with 13 bases between the two ends. This CDR3 is CASRRPAGTDTQYF. In DNA, the CDR3 is TGTGCCAGCCGCCGTCCGGCCGGCACAGATACGCAGTATTTT.

This clone was seen at least ten times. The chain couples TRBV2 to TRBJ1-1, with D perhaps matching TRBD1 (5 bases). From germline, CDR1 is SNHLY and CDR2 FYNNEI. This CDR3 region has 16 residues. The V and J ends lost 0 bases and 1 base respectively, with 12 bases between them. The CDR3 is CASSEALLRGNTEAFF. The CDR3 DNA follows: TGTGCCAGCAGTGAAGCGCTTCTTAGGGGGAACACTGAAGCTTTCTTT.

In DNA, the CDR3 is TGTGCCAGCAGCTTATTCGGGGGGGTTGGACAGCCCCAGCATTTT. Its translation is CASSLFGGVGQPQHF. This chain connects TRBV7-9 to TRBJ1-5; the D gene is possibly TRBD1 (5 bases). The germline V and J ends were trimmed by 2 bases and 7 bases, with 15 bases remaining between them. The CDR3 totals 15 residues. Per the germline V gene, CDR1 is SEHNR and CDR2 is FQNEAQ (reference sequence). The full variable domain, with the rest looked up from reference TRBV7-9 and TRBJ1-5, is DTGVSQNPRHKITKRGQNVTFRCDPISEHNRLYWYRQTLGQGPEFLTYFQNEAQLEKSRLLSDRFSAERPKGSFSTLEIQRTEQGDSAMYLCASSLFGGVGQPQHFGDGTRLSIL.

The V and J genes are TRBV21-1 and TRBJ1-2; the DNA was not used to check the table's D call, TRBD1. TRBV21-1 is tagged as a pseudogene. CDR3 size: 17 residues. The CDR3 loop reads CASSKESSGTGIYGYTF. DNA of the CDR3: TGTGCCAGCAGCAAAGAATCCTCCGGGACAGGGATCTATGGCTACACCTTC.

This clone was detected only a few times. The chain employs TRBV7-2 and TRBJ2-5; 7 nucleotides line up with TRBD2. The CDR3 has 14 residues. Germline V gene data show CDR1 as SGHTA and CDR2 as FQGNSA. V gave up 8 bases and J gave up 5 bases; unmatched junction bases: 11. CDR3 sequence: CASRTLAGEETQYF. The CDR3 bases are TGTGCCAGCCGAACTTTAGCGGGTGAGGAGACCCAGTACTTC.

This clone has a count of ten or more. DNA of the CDR3: TGTGCCAGCAGCTTGACAGGGTTTAAAGAGACCCAGTACTTC. Encoded protein: CASSLTGFKETQYF. V and J are TRBV7-2 and TRBJ2-5; 7 bases map to TRBD1. The CDR3 contains 14 residues. Germline CDR1 SGHTA, CDR2 FQGNSA. The V and J ends lost 3 bases and 3 bases, in that order; junction bases with no gene match: 4.

The sample holds a few counts of this clone. The chain has TRBV7-9 and TRBJ2-1; 7 bases map to TRBD1. The germline V gene has CDR1 SEHNR and CDR2 FQNEAQ (reference sequence). V lost 1 base, J lost 4 bases, and 4 bases stayed unmatched. The CDR3 loop spans 15 amino acids. The CDR3 sequence: CASSLVGTAYNEQFF. The CDR3 nucleotides read TGTGCCAGCAGCTTAGTCGGGACAGCGTACAATGAGCAGTTCTTC.

This clone was recorded a few times. The chain combines TRBV13 with TRBJ2-1; 12 positions match TRBD2. The V and J ends lost 6 bases and 4 bases, in that order; junction bases with no gene match: 4. Germline lookup yields CDR1 PRHDT and CDR2 FYEKMQ (reference sequence). The CDR3 is 15 residues long. The CDR3 region has the DNA TGTGCCAGCAGGCGGACTAGCGGGAATTACAATGAGCAGTTCTTC. Protein product: CASRRTSGNYNEQFF.

This clone was recorded a few times. V is TRBV6-5 and J is TRBJ2-7, with 8 bases identical to TRBD2. This CDR3 is 15 amino acids long. V was pared by 6 bases and J by 0 bases, with 7 bases of the junction left unmatched. Germline values: CDR1 MNHEY, CDR2 SVGAGI. CDR3 bases: TGTGCCAGCAGATCACTAGCGGTTAGCTCCTACGAGCAGTACTTC. This sequence encodes CASRSLAVSSYEQYF.